The rows below give T cell receptor beta chains drawn from one sample of a study of blood T cell repertoires in COVID-19. Generated by immunoSEQ multiplex PCR, the TCRdb table keeps only in-frame clones and is missing some. The sample carries about 130,000 clones, 65% to 85% recorded once. Sequenced input: peripheral blood. The receptors stem from a man between 70 and 80 years old with acute or convalescent COVID-19. The CDR3 runs from the conserved cysteine through the conserved F or W. Each record gives: D gene, clone size, V gene, J gene, CDR3 DNA, CDR3 protein. A D gene is named only where the DNA matches it firmly. Clone size is stated in some rows and not others, as once, few, many or a class when expanded.

d_gene: TRBD1
abundance: -
v_gene: TRBV19
j_gene: TRBJ2-5
CDR3nt: TGTGCCAGTAGTATATGGGGGACAGGGGGCGGACAGCAAGAGACCCAGTACTTC
CDR3aa: CASSIWGTGGGQQETQYF

d_gene: -
abundance: -
v_gene: TRBV28
j_gene: TRBJ1-1
CDR3nt: TGTGCCAGCACCGGGAACACTGAAGCTTTCTTT
CDR3aa: CASTGNTEAFF

d_gene: TRBD1
abundance: once
v_gene: TRBV7-9
j_gene: TRBJ2-3
CDR3nt: TGTGCCAGCAGCCCTGGGACAGGGGGTGCCCTGAGCACAGATACGCAGTATTTT
CDR3aa: CASSPGTGGALSTDTQYF

d_gene: -
abundance: few
v_gene: TRBV19
j_gene: TRBJ2-5
CDR3nt: TGTGCCAGTAGTCGGGGCGGGGTCCCCCGGGAGACCCAGTACTTC
CDR3aa: CASSRGGVPRETQYF

d_gene: -
abundance: -
v_gene: TRBV15
j_gene: TRBJ2-3
CDR3nt: TGTGCCACCAGCAGAGTAGGGGCAGATACGCAGTATTTT
CDR3aa: CATSRVGADTQYF

d_gene: -
abundance: -
v_gene: TRBV29-1
j_gene: TRBJ1-6
CDR3nt: TGCAGCGTTGCAGATACAGCCGATAATTCACCCCTCCACTTT
CDR3aa: CSVADTADNSPLHF

d_gene: -
abundance: once
v_gene: TRBV20-1
j_gene: TRBJ1-2
CDR3nt: TGCAGTGCTAGTAGTCGGGAGGACACTCTTACCCACTATGGCTACACCTTC
CDR3aa: CSASSREDTLTHYGYTF

d_gene: TRBD2
abundance: -
v_gene: TRBV19
j_gene: TRBJ2-3
CDR3nt: TGTGCCAGTAGTGGGGGACTAGCGGGGCCAGATACGCAGTATTTT
CDR3aa: CASSGGLAGPDTQYF

d_gene: -
abundance: -
v_gene: TRBV11-2
j_gene: TRBJ2-7
CDR3nt: TGTGCCAGCAGCTACCTCGGGGGGCAATCCGAGCAGTACTTC
CDR3aa: CASSYLGGQSEQYF

d_gene: TRBD2
abundance: once
v_gene: TRBV7-2
j_gene: TRBJ2-3
CDR3nt: TGTGCCAGCAGCTTGGGACTAGCAAGCACAGATACGCAGTATTTT
CDR3aa: CASSLGLASTDTQYF

d_gene: -
abundance: -
v_gene: TRBV29-1
j_gene: TRBJ1-1
CDR3nt: TGCAGCGTTGAAGAAGAGGGTCTTAGGGTAGGGCTGAACACTGAAGCTTTCTTT
CDR3aa: CSVEEEGLRVGLNTEAFF

d_gene: TRBD2
abundance: -
v_gene: TRBV5-1
j_gene: TRBJ2-7
CDR3nt: TGCGCCAGCAGCCCCTGGACTAGCGGGGGTTACTACGAGCAGTACTTC
CDR3aa: CASSPWTSGGYYEQYF

d_gene: TRBD1
abundance: -
v_gene: TRBV4-1
j_gene: TRBJ1-5
CDR3nt: TGCGCCAGCAGCCGGGACAGTAATCAGCCCCAGCATTTT
CDR3aa: CASSRDSNQPQHF

d_gene: TRBD1
abundance: -
v_gene: TRBV2
j_gene: TRBJ1-2
CDR3nt: TGTGCCAGCACCAGGACAGGCTATGGCTACACCTTC
CDR3aa: CASTRTGYGYTF

d_gene: TRBD1
abundance: -
v_gene: TRBV15
j_gene: TRBJ1-2
CDR3nt: TGTGCCACCAGCACTGGGACAGGGTCCACCCTCCACTATGGCTACACCTTC
CDR3aa: CATSTGTGSTLHYGYTF

d_gene: -
abundance: -
v_gene: TRBV7-9
j_gene: TRBJ2-3
CDR3nt: TGTGCCAGCAGCTATCAAACAGGACGCGGCACAGATACGCAGTATTTT
CDR3aa: CASSYQTGRGTDTQYF

d_gene: TRBD2
abundance: -
v_gene: TRBV2
j_gene: TRBJ2-5
CDR3nt: TGTGCCAGCACCGCGGGGGGGGACCAGTACTTC
CDR3aa: CASTAGGDQYF

d_gene: TRBD1
abundance: -
v_gene: TRBV28
j_gene: TRBJ1-6
CDR3nt: TGTGCCAGCATAGGGACAGGGGGTTCCTATAATTCACCCCTCCACTTT
CDR3aa: CASIGTGGSYNSPLHF